This T cell receptor (beta chain) was identified during a study of blood T cell repertoires in COVID-19. Turning to the study itself: T cells, B-cell-depleted T cells, or PBMCs supplied cDNA or gDNA.

What the recovered Cohort 3 donors had was two negative PCRs, clearance, or symptom resolution. TCRdb's table, derived via immunoSEQ multiplex PCR, lists solely in-frame clones and lacks some. The repertoire includes over 300,000 clones, over 75% of them detected once, and approximately 9.8% sits in the top ten. This TCR came from a woman in her thirties or forties who had recovered from COVID-19. The sample comprised PBMCs or T cells enriched from blood (not recorded which).

The CDR3 DNA is TGTGCCAGCAGTTTATCGCACGGGGGGGATCAGCCCCAGCATTTT. It yields the protein CASSLSHGGDQPQHF. This chain connects TRBV28 to TRBJ1-5, with a possible D match to TRBD1 (5 bases). The CDR3 has 15 amino acids. V shed 1 base and J shed 5 bases, with 12 bases lying between them. Germline CDR1 is MDHEN and CDR2 is SYDVKM.